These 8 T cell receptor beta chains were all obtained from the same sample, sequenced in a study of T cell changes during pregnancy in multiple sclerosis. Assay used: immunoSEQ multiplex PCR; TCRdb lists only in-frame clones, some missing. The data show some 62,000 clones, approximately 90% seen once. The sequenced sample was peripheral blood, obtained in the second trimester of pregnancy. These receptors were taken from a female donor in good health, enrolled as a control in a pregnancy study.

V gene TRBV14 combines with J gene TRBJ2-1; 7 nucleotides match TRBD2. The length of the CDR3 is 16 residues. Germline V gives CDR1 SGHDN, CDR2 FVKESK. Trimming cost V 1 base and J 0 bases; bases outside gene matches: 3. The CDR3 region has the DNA TGTGCCAGCAGCCAAGGAGCGGGGCGCTCCTACAATGAGCAGTTCTTC. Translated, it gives CASSQGAGRSYNEQFF.

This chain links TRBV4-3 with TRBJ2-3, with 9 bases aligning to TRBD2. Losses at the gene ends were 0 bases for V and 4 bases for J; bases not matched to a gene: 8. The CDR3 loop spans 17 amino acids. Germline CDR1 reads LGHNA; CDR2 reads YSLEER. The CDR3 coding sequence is TGCGCCAGCAGCCAAGATCGGGGACTAGCAAGCTCAGATACGCAGTATTTT. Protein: CASSQDRGLASSDTQYF.

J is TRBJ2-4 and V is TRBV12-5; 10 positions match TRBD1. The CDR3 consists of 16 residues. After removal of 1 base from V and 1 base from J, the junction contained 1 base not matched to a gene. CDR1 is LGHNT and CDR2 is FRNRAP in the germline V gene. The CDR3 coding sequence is TGTGCTAGTGGTTTGGCGGGACAGGGGGCCAAAAACATTCAGTACTTC. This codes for CASGLAGQGAKNIQYF. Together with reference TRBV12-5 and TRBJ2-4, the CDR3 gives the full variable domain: DARVTQTPRHKVTEMGQEVTMRCQPILGHNTVFWYRQTMMQGLELLAYFRNRAPLDDSGMPKDRFSAEMPDATLATLKIQPSEPRDSAVYFCASGLAGQGAKNIQYFGAGTRLSVL.

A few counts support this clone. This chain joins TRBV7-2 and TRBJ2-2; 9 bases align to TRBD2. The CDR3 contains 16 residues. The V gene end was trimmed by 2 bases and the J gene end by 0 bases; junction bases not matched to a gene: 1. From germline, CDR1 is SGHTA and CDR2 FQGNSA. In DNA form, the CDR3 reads TGTGCCAGCAGCTTACGCGGGAGGGCGAACACCGGGGAGCTGTTTTTT. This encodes CASSLRGRANTGELFF.

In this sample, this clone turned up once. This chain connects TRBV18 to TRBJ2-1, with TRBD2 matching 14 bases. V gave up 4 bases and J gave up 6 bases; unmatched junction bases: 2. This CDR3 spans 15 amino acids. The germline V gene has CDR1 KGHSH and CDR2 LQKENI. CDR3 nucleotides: TGTGCCAGCTCACTAGGACTAGCGGGAGGCAATGAGCAGTTCTTC. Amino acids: CASSLGLAGGNEQFF.

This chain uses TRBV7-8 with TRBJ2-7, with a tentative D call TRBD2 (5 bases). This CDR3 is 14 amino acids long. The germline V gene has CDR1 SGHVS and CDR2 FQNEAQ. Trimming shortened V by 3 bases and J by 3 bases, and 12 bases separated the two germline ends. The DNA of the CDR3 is TGTGCCAGCAGCTTTATACCGGGAAACTACGAGCAGTACTTC. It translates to CASSFIPGNYEQYF.

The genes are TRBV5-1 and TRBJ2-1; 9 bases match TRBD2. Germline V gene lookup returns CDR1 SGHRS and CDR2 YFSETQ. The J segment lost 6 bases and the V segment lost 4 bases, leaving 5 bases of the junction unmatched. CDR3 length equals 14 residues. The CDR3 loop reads CASSPSTSGNEQFF. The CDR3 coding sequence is TGCGCCAGCAGCCCGTCGACTAGCGGCAATGAGCAGTTCTTC.

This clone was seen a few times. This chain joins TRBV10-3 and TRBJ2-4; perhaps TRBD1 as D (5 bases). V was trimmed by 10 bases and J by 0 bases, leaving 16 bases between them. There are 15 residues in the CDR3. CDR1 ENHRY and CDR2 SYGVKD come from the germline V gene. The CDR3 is CATTPGNIAKNIQYF. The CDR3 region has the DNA TGTGCCACCACTCCAGGGAATATAGCCAAAAACATTCAGTACTTC.